Below, 10 T cell receptor beta chains from the same sample are listed, as sequenced in a study of shared clonotypes between healthy human individuals (dated by TCRdb to 2018 to 2021). The library was built by means of the immunoSEQ multiplex PCR assay. Sourced from immuneACCESS, this table was stored by TCRdb with only in-frame sequences that have V and J called. A share of the clones is absent; for the studies checked, an unresolved V gene accounts for under half, and the remainder has no known explanation. The sample records roughly 1.5 million clones, 98% of which are singletons. About 0.45% of the sample is in the top ten clones. Sequencing was carried out using naive CD4+ T cells sorted from blood. What this sample's cell subset or site label stands for: CD45RA+ positively selected. The receptors originated from a man in his thirties or forties in good health.

The gene calls are TRBV2 and TRBJ1-2; D uncertain. V was cut by 0 bases and J by 7 bases, with 9 bases left in between. Germline CDR1 reads SNHLY; CDR2 reads FYNNEI. The CDR3 has 13 amino acids. The CDR3 reads CASSEASVRGYTF. CDR3 bases: TGTGCCAGCAGTGAAGCGTCAGTACGTGGCTACACCTTC.

The chain couples TRBV5-1 to TRBJ2-1; TRBD2 matches 7 bases. The junction had 8 bases not matched to a gene; V was cut back by 4 bases and J by 1 base. The CDR3 runs 16 residues. CDR1 and CDR2 from the germline V gene are SGHRS and YFSETQ. CDR3 nucleotide sequence: TGCGCCAGCAGCCCCCGAGGTAGCGGGTCCTACAATGAGCAGTTCTTC. It specifies CASSPRGSGSYNEQFF.

The V and J genes are TRBV15 and TRBJ1-4, with D unclear. V gave up 1 base and J gave up 6 bases, with 9 bases separating them. This CDR3 has 14 residues. From germline, CDR1 is LNHNV and CDR2 YYDKDF (reference sequence). The CDR3 here is CATSRGPLDEKLFF. CDR3 nucleotides: TGTGCCACCAGCAGAGGACCGCTTGATGAAAAACTGTTTTTT.

The chain employs TRBV4-3 and TRBJ2-7, with 9 positions matching TRBD1. V gave up 0 bases and J gave up 2 bases; unmatched junction bases: 8. The CDR3 loop spans 17 amino acids. Germline V lookup: CDR1 LGHNA, CDR2 YSLEER. The CDR3, as DNA: TGCGCCAGCAGCCAAGAGGGGGTACAGGGGGCGCCCTACGAGCAGTACTTC. Residues: CASSQEGVQGAPYEQYF.

The chain carries TRBV29-1 and TRBJ2-2; D is possibly TRBD1 (6 bases). Trimming took 4 bases from V and 4 from J, leaving 10 bases between them. Germline CDR1 and CDR2: SQVTM and ANQGSEA. The CDR3 loop spans 13 amino acids. The CDR3 loop reads CSVAARGTGELFF. CDR3 coding DNA: TGCAGCGTTGCGGCCAGGGGCACCGGGGAGCTGTTTTTT.

This rearrangement joins TRBV25-1 to TRBJ1-3; weak D call: TRBD1 (6 bases). The V and J ends lost 5 bases and 7 bases respectively, with 15 bases between them. The CDR3 sequence is 14 residues long. Germline V gives CDR1 MGHDK, CDR2 SYGVNS. The DNA of the CDR3 is TGTGCCAGCAGTAAGCCAGGGGCGGCGAACACCATATATTTT. Translation gives CASSKPGAANTIYF. Full variable domain (rest looked up from reference TRBV25-1 and TRBJ1-3): EADIYQTPRYLVIGTGKKITLECSQTMGHDKMYWYQQDPGMELHLIHYSYGVNSTEKGDLSSESTVSRIRTEHFPLTLESARPSHTSQYLCASSKPGAANTIYFGEGSWLTVV.

The rearrangement links TRBV7-2 to TRBJ2-7, with D tentatively TRBD2 (5 bases). Germline assignment: CDR1 SGHTA and CDR2 FQGNSA. This CDR3 has 15 amino acids. Trimming stripped 2 bases from V and 3 bases from J, with 14 bases between. DNA of the CDR3: TGTGCCAGCAGCTTATTCACCAGCGGCAACTACGAGCAGTACTTC. It yields the protein CASSLFTSGNYEQYF. Full variable domain (rest looked up from reference TRBV7-2 and TRBJ2-7): GAGVSQSPSNKVTEKGKDVELRCDPISGHTALYWYRQSLGQGLEFLIYFQGNSAPDKSGLPSDRFSAERTGGSVSTLTIQRTQQEDSAVYLCASSLFTSGNYEQYFGPGTRLTVT.

CDR3 sequence reads: CASSQAPAGVYEQYF. In DNA form, the CDR3 reads TGCGCCAGCAGCCAAGCTCCAGCGGGGGTCTACGAGCAGTACTTC. The chain links TRBV4-1 to TRBJ2-7; 8 nucleotides match TRBD2. Germline lookup yields CDR1 MGHRA and CDR2 YSYEKL. Trimming took 1 base from V and 3 from J; bases not matched to a gene: 5. This CDR3 is 15 amino acids long.

J is TRBJ2-3 and V is TRBV5-1; D may be TRBD1 or TRBD2 (5 bases each). Trimming cost V 0 bases and J 6 bases, with 17 bases left between them. CDR1 is SGHRS and CDR2 is YFSETQ in the germline V gene. The length of the CDR3 is 16 residues. The DNA of the CDR3 is TGCGCCAGCAGCTTGGTGGGGGTTAATCTCGGGGATACGCAGTATTTT. Its protein product is CASSLVGVNLGDTQYF. Full variable domain (remainder filled in from reference TRBV5-1 and TRBJ2-3): KAGVTQTPRYLIKTRGQQVTLSCSPISGHRSVSWYQQTPGQGLQFLFEYFSETQRNKGNFPGRFSGRQFSNSRSEMNVSTLELGDSALYLCASSLVGVNLGDTQYFGPGTRLTVL.

This clone was counted a single time. V and J are TRBV7-9 and TRBJ2-5; 8 positions match TRBD1. The germline gives CDR1 SEHNR, CDR2 FQNEAQ (reference sequence). CDR3 length equals 14 residues. V was clipped by 5 bases and J by 3 bases; unmatched bases: 5. The DNA of the CDR3 is TGTGCCAGCAGCCCGTGGACAGGGAAAGAGACCCAGTACTTC. Translated: CASSPWTGKETQYF.